This T cell receptor beta chain was documented in a study of shared clonotypes between healthy human individuals. Study overall: Those who served as donors were two women and a few men between the ages of 18 and 49.

Overall study results and limits: Researchers found naive subsets generally carried larger estimated richness than memory subsets.

The assay ran at deep level. The repertoire was sequenced with immunoSEQ multiplex PCR; TCRdb's copy has only in-frame clones and lacks some. Of about 2.3 million clones in the sample, around 93% were seen once. Every donor, a Caucasian adult, lived in Nashville, Tennessee. For this clone: Its target is unknown. At one end the junction does not follow the germline gene, possibly because of a read error.

This sequence was found in a man between 18 and 35 years old in good health. Some clones in this sample may be carry-over from other donors' samples. Source material: naive CD4+ T cells from PBMCs. The subset was: CD45RA+ positively selected.

CDR3 DNA sequence: TGCGCCGGCAGCTGGACATCTAGCGGGAGGGGATACAATGAGCAGTTCTTC. Translation gives CAGSWTSSGRGYNEQFF. The chain carries TRBV5-1 and TRBJ2-1, with 12 bases lining up with TRBD2. The CDR3 is 17 residues long. Germline loops: CDR1 SGHRS, CDR2 YFSETQ.